This T cell receptor beta chain derives from a study of neurological immune-mediated disorders. Study-wide findings and caveats: Expansion of TCR clones was greatest in HTLV-1-associated myelopathy and smallest in multiple sclerosis, where it fell below that of healthy controls. One related-CDR3 cluster, identified by phylogenetic grouping, held the repertoires of 18 of 34 multiple sclerosis patients and was a possible signature. No expanded-clone CDR3 amino acid sequence recurred across subjects, suggesting private TCR-beta repertoires.

This clonotype has at least ten counts. Its antigen is not known. CDR1 and CDR2 from the germline V gene are MDHEN and SYDVKM. V was cut by 5 bases and J by 0 bases, with 8 bases left in between. This CDR3 comprises 15 residues. cDNA synthesis was performed by 5'RACE with 10-nucleotide random UMIs. TCRdb re-called the 5' RACE reads with MiXCR, one entry per CDR3 protein. This sample has about 58,000 distinct CDR3 sequences, with 3% to 4% found just once. The chain uses TRBV28 and TRBJ2-6, with unresolved D. The clonotype originates from a woman aged 60-75 years with multiple sclerosis. The sequenced sample was PBMCs. The CDR3 bases are TGTGCCAGCAGTCCCCGTGGCTCTGGGGCCAACGTCCTGACTTTC. Its protein product is CASSPRGSGANVLTF.